The 24 T cell receptor beta chains in this list originate from one sample, sequenced in a study of T-cell reconstitution after alpha-beta-depleted transplantation in children. Unique molecular identifiers were incorporated when the TCRbeta library was constructed. TCRdb passed the PCR reads through MiXCR, listing each CDR3 protein once. The profile shows hundreds of thousands of distinct CDR3 sequences, over 10% of them singletons. Sequences were derived from PBMCs, mostly from graft donor cells, sampled 360 days after TCRalphabeta/CD19-depleted stem cell transplant. The receptors shown here come from a male patient younger than 18 who had a stem cell transplant for acute myeloid leukemia, so the T cells may come from the graft donor.

The chain is built from TRBV6-2 or TRBV6-3 and TRBJ1-2; D not certain. CDR1 and CDR2 from the germline V gene are MNHEY and SVGEGT. V was trimmed by 6 bases and J by 4 bases, leaving 24 bases between them. This CDR3 spans 17 amino acids. The CDR3 reads CASSLILGGGSFYGYTF. The CDR3 bases are TGTGCCAGCAGCCTCATCTTAGGAGGCGGATCCTTCTATGGCTACACCTTC.

There are a few counts of this clonotype. V gene TRBV7-9 combines with J gene TRBJ2-1, with D uncertain. V was pared by 1 base and J by 8 bases, with 12 bases between. Germline assignment: CDR1 SEHNR and CDR2 FQNEAQ (reference sequence). The CDR3 contains 14 residues. This CDR3 reads CASSLVSVDHEQFF. In nucleotides, the CDR3 is TGTGCCAGCAGCTTAGTAAGCGTGGATCATGAGCAGTTCTTC. The whole variable domain, filled in from reference TRBV7-9 and TRBJ2-1, reads DTGVSQNPRHKITKRGQNVTFRCDPISEHNRLYWYRQTLGQGPEFLTYFQNEAQLEKSRLLSDRFSAERPKGSFSTLEIQRTEQGDSAMYLCASSLVSVDHEQFFGPGTRLTVL.

This clonotype was picked up a small number of times. V usage is TRBV2 and J usage is TRBJ2-7, with a tentative D call TRBD1 (5 bases). V lost 4 bases and J lost 3, with 10 bases in between. This CDR3 spans 13 amino acids. CDR1 and CDR2 from the germline V gene are SNHLY and FYNNEI. The CDR3 sequence is CASSAGWVYEQYF. In nucleotides, the CDR3 is TGTGCCAGCAGTGCAGGGTGGGTCTACGAGCAGTACTTC.

In its sample, this clonotype was seen many times. The chain uses TRBV7-3 and TRBJ2-1, with unresolved D. CDR1 is SGHTA and CDR2 is FQGTGA in the germline V gene. The CDR3 spans 17 residues. Trimming removed 2 bases at V and 0 bases at J, with 14 bases between. The CDR3 sequence is CASSLYSRAYSYNEQFF. In DNA form, the CDR3 reads TGTGCCAGCAGCTTATATAGTCGGGCGTACTCCTACAATGAGCAGTTCTTC.

This clonotype was picked up a small number of times. The chain carries TRBV21-1 and TRBJ2-7. TRBV21-1 represents a pseudogene. The CDR3 loop spans 14 amino acids. Here the CDR3 DNA reads TGTGCCAGCTCCGGTGGACGCTGTTACTACGAGCAGTACTTC. This gives the protein CASSGGRCYYEQYF.

The chain is built from TRBV7-9 and TRBJ2-7, with D possibly being TRBD1 (6 bases). This CDR3 is 16 amino acids long. The germline V gene has CDR1 SEHNR and CDR2 FQNEAQ (reference sequence). V was shortened by 5 bases and J by 0 bases, with 17 bases between the two germline ends. Here the CDR3 DNA reads TGTGCCAGCAGCACTAGGGGGACACAGTCCTCCTACGAGCAGTACTTC. This translates into CASSTRGTQSSYEQYF.

The chain employs TRBV23-1 and TRBJ2-7, with 7 bases matching TRBD1. TRBV23-1 is classed as an ORF, of uncertain function. V gave up 4 bases and J gave up 3 bases; unmatched junction bases: 12. The CDR3 spans 16 residues. The DNA of the CDR3 is TGCGCCAGCAGTCTCATCAAGGGGACAGCACACTACGAGCAGTACTTC. Translation: CASSLIKGTAHYEQYF.

This clonotype was recorded a few times. The CDR3 protein is CASSHQNLQGYTF. The CDR3 DNA sequence: TGTGCCAGCAGCCACCAGAACCTGCAGGGCTACACCTTC. The V call is TRBV6-6, the J call TRBJ1-2; D gene uncertain. The CDR3 has 13 amino acids. Germline values: CDR1 MNHNY, CDR2 SVGAGI (reference sequence). V lost 6 bases, J lost 8 bases, and 16 bases lay in between.

CDR3 protein: CASSRGVQDPRDEQFF. In nucleotides, the CDR3 is TGTGCCAGCAGCCGAGGAGTTCAGGACCCCCGGGATGAGCAGTTCTTC. This chain links TRBV5-5 with TRBJ2-1; D gene ambiguous. There are 16 residues in the CDR3. Looked up from germline, CDR1 is SGHKS and CDR2 is YYEKEE (reference sequence). Trimming took off 4 bases at V and 8 bases at J, with 22 bases between the two ends.

This clonotype was observed a handful of times. This rearrangement joins TRBV30 to TRBJ2-5; D uncertain. CDR3 size: 13 residues. CDR1 GTSNPN and CDR2 SVGIG come from the germline V gene (reference sequence). V was pared by 0 bases and J by 5 bases, with 10 bases between. The CDR3, as DNA: TGTGCCTGGAGTGTCATAGGGATCGAGACCCAGTACTTC. Protein: CAWSVIGIETQYF.

This clonotype turned up a few times. V and J are TRBV4-3 and TRBJ2-3; 7 bases are a match to TRBD2. The CDR3 loop spans 18 amino acids. Germline V gene data show CDR1 as LGHNA and CDR2 as YSLEER. The junction had 15 bases not matched to a gene; V was cut back by 1 base and J by 5 bases. CDR3 region: CASSQGPVAGWGRDTQYF. DNA of the CDR3: TGCGCCAGCAGCCAAGGTCCGGTAGCGGGTTGGGGAAGAGATACGCAGTATTTT.

This clonotype was detected ten times or more. Here the CDR3 DNA reads TGTGCCACCAGCCCAAGGGAGGGGCTCCAAGAGACCCAGTACTTC. Translated, it gives CATSPREGLQETQYF. The chain uses TRBV24-1 and TRBJ2-5; 7 bases line up with TRBD2. The CDR3 extends over 15 amino acids. The germline V gene has CDR1 KGHDR and CDR2 SFDVKD. J was trimmed by 1 base and V by 7 bases; bases with no gene match: 8.

The gene calls are TRBV15 and TRBJ2-7; TRBD1 is a possible D gene (6 bases). The V and J ends lost 5 bases and 4 bases respectively, with 21 bases between them. Germline CDR1 is LNHNV and CDR2 is YYDKDF (reference sequence). There are 16 residues in the CDR3. The CDR3 loop reads CATSPSMGRGSYEQYF. The CDR3 DNA sequence: TGTGCCACCAGCCCTTCAATGGGCAGGGGCTCTTACGAGCAGTACTTC.

The V gene is TRBV7-2, the J gene TRBJ2-7, with a weak D call TRBD2 (6 bases). The CDR3 is 16 residues long. The V gene lost 4 bases and the J gene lost 2 bases, with 18 bases spanning the gap. The germline CDR1 and CDR2 sequences are SGHTA and FQGNSA. The CDR3 bases are TGTGCCAGCAGCTCACTAGGTGGTAGCGGACCCTACGAGCAGTACTTC. Translating it yields CASSSLGGSGPYEQYF.

The chain combines TRBV4-2 with TRBJ1-2; D possibly corresponds to TRBD1 (5 bases). Germline assignment: CDR1 LGHNA and CDR2 YNFKEQ. There are 17 residues in the CDR3. Deletions cut 4 bases from V and 0 bases from J, with 18 bases between. CDR3 nucleotides: TGTGCCAGCAGCCCAACACTCCGGGACGGTTCTAACTATGGCTACACCTTC. As protein: CASSPTLRDGSNYGYTF.

This clonotype has only a few counts. The rearrangement joins TRBV29-1 to TRBJ1-5, with 8 bases aligning to TRBD1. The CDR3 length is 14 residues. J was trimmed by 7 bases and V by 6 bases; bases with no gene match: 11. The germline V gene encodes CDR1 SQVTM and CDR2 ANQGSEA. The CDR3 coding sequence is TGCAGCGTCCTTGACAGGGGTGGTATACAGCCCCAGCATTTT. Residues: CSVLDRGGIQPQHF. The whole variable domain, filled in from reference TRBV29-1 and TRBJ1-5, reads SAVISQKPSRDICQRGTSLTIQCQVDSQVTMMFWYRQQPGQSLTLIATANQGSEATYESGFVIDKFPISRPNLTFSTLTVSNMSPEDSSIYLCSVLDRGGIQPQHFGDGTRLSIL.

This clonotype was detected many times. The chain recombines TRBV10-3 with TRBJ2-2; 11 bases match TRBD2. CDR3 length: 14 amino acids. The ends lost 6 bases at V and 6 bases at J; junction bases unmatched: 3. CDR1 and CDR2 from the germline V gene are ENHRY and SYGVKD. The CDR3 nucleotides are TGTGCCATCAGGAGACTAGCGGGGTCCGGGGAGCTGTTTTTT. Translating it yields CAIRRLAGSGELFF.

This clonotype was recorded at least ten times. The chain uses TRBV11-2 and TRBJ2-2; no clear D. CDR1 and CDR2 (germline): SGHAT, FQNNGV. The CDR3 consists of 15 residues. Trimming pared 0 bases from V and 7 bases from J, leaving 12 bases between. CDR3: CASSLDRTHGGELFF. The CDR3 DNA sequence: TGTGCCAGCAGCTTAGATAGGACCCATGGCGGGGAGCTGTTTTTT.

The rearrangement links TRBV5-1 to TRBJ2-7; no reliable D call. The CDR3 is 15 residues long. Germline CDR1 and CDR2: SGHRS and YFSETQ. V gave up 0 bases and J gave up 6 bases, with 16 bases separating them. DNA of the CDR3: TGCGCCAGCAGCTTGGTTGTGGGGTTCTCGGGCGAGCAGTACTTC. This codes for CASSLVVGFSGEQYF.

The gene calls are TRBV7-3 and TRBJ2-2; a possible D gene is TRBD2 (6 bases). The CDR3 totals 15 residues. Germline V CDR1 and CDR2: SGHTA, FQGTGA. V was clipped by 1 base and J by 5 bases, with 11 bases between them. In DNA form, the CDR3 reads TGTGCCAGCAGCTTAAAACCGCGGGAAACCGGGGAGCTGTTTTTT. Its protein product is CASSLKPRETGELFF.

There are a few counts of this clonotype. The chain couples TRBV12-3 or TRBV12-4 to TRBJ2-1; D is ambiguous. Trimming pared 10 bases from V and 8 bases from J, leaving 15 bases between. CDR3 length: 12 amino acids. Here the CDR3 DNA reads TGTGCCATCCGAGGACGGTTTGATGAGCAGTTCTTC. This encodes CAIRGRFDEQFF.

This chain connects TRBV27 to TRBJ2-1; D possibly corresponds to TRBD1 (6 bases). V was clipped by 5 bases and J by 3 bases, with 17 bases between them. From germline, CDR1 is MNHEY and CDR2 SMNVEV (reference sequence). The CDR3 length is 16 residues. The CDR3 DNA is TGTGCCAGCAGTCTGAGGGGGAGTGCCCTCTACAATGAGCAGTTCTTC. It yields the protein CASSLRGSALYNEQFF.

This clonotype was recorded many times. J is TRBJ2-2 and V is TRBV20-1; D is unresolved. V was clipped by 6 bases and J by 5 bases, with 16 bases between them. The CDR3 is made up of 14 amino acids. Germline V gives CDR1 DFQATT, CDR2 SNEGSKA (reference sequence). Here the CDR3 DNA reads TGCAGTGCCCCGGTTGTGGGTGGGACCGGGGAGCTGTTTTTT. Translated, it gives CSAPVVGGTGELFF.

This clonotype turned up a few times. The chain couples TRBV28 to TRBJ2-5; 10 nucleotides agree with TRBD1. From germline, CDR1 is MDHEN and CDR2 SYDVKM. This CDR3 region has 14 residues. V trimming: 5 bases; J trimming: 4 bases; junction bases outside the gene matches: 4. CDR3 amino acids: CASSTTGGAETQYF. The CDR3 coding sequence is TGTGCCAGCAGTACGACAGGGGGCGCAGAGACCCAGTACTTC.